The 25 T cell receptor beta chains below come from one sample, sequenced in a study of blood T cell repertoires in COVID-19. Profiling relied on immunoSEQ multiplex PCR, and the TCRdb table lists in-frame clones only, not all of them. Among about 140,000 clones listed, around 73% were seen once. Sequencing was done on a sample of peripheral blood. Receptor source: a woman aged 45-59 years with active or convalescent COVID-19.

The chain couples TRBV7-9 to TRBJ2-7; maybe TRBD2 (6 bases). Germline V gene sequence: CDR1 SEHNR, CDR2 FQNEAQ (reference sequence). The CDR3 loop spans 17 amino acids. V lost 5 bases, J lost 0 bases, and 20 bases lay in between. The CDR3 is CASSPPGGGVYSYEQYF. As DNA, the CDR3 is TGTGCCAGCAGCCCCCCCGGCGGCGGGGTTTACTCCTACGAGCAGTACTTC.

The genes are TRBV11-2 and TRBJ1-5; the D is unclear. The CDR3 is made up of 14 amino acids. The V gene lost 2 bases and the J gene lost 9 bases, with 14 bases spanning the gap. Germline V gene data show CDR1 as SGHAT and CDR2 as FQNNGV. This CDR3 reads CASSLHKTTPPQHF. In DNA, the CDR3 is TGTGCCAGCAGCTTACATAAGACAACTCCGCCCCAGCATTTT.

The genes are TRBV19 and TRBJ1-1; no firm D call. The CDR3 is 15 residues long. Per germline, CDR1 LNHDA and CDR2 SQIVND (reference sequence). Trimming removed 5 bases at V and 0 bases at J, with 13 bases between. The CDR3 reads CASSLLAALNTEAFF. Here the CDR3 DNA reads TGTGCCAGTAGTCTTTTGGCGGCCCTGAACACTGAAGCTTTCTTT.

About this clone itself: The DNA is omitted, as the CDR3 cannot be located on it reliably, and the CDR3 follows TCRdb's listing. The chain recombines TRBV30 with TRBJ2-3; TRBD2 is taken as the D call from the table, unchecked against the DNA. Germline CDR1 is GTSNPN and CDR2 is SVGIG (reference sequence). Counting both end residues, the CDR3 totals 17 amino acids. CDR3 protein: CASTLGGGRLFTDTQYF.

The chain carries TRBV7-6 and TRBJ2-3; D may be TRBD2 (6 bases). This CDR3 region has 15 residues. The germline V and J ends were trimmed by 5 bases and 3 bases, with 15 bases remaining between them. The germline V gene has CDR1 SGHVS and CDR2 FNYEAQ. For the CDR3, the DNA is TGTGCCAGCAGCGCCTCCTCCGGGACTACAGATACGCAGTATTTT. This codes for CASSASSGTTDTQYF.

Details on this clone: In the same sample, other DNA sequences code for this CDR3. The genes are TRBV9 and TRBJ2-2, with D maybe TRBD2 (7 bases). This CDR3 region has 16 residues. The V end was cut by 3 bases, the J end by 1 base, with 13 bases between. The germline CDR1 and CDR2 sequences are SGDLS and YYNGEE. The CDR3 DNA follows: TGTGCCAGCAGCGCAGGGGACTACCTGAACACCGGGGAGCTGTTTTTT. This codes for CASSAGDYLNTGELFF.

Here the CDR3 reads CAWSSLLAYSQTPLHF. In nucleotides, the CDR3 is TGTGCCTGGAGTAGTTTATTGGCCTACAGCCAGACACCCCTCCACTTT. The chain links TRBV30 to TRBJ1-6; D not resolved. The V gene's germline CDR1 is GTSNPN and CDR2 SVGIG (reference sequence). The V and J ends lost 2 bases and 11 bases respectively, with 22 bases between them. The CDR3 totals 16 residues.

V usage is TRBV19 and J usage is TRBJ2-7; 10 bases are shared with TRBD1. In germline, CDR1 is LNHDA, CDR2 SQIVND (reference sequence). The V and J ends lost 0 bases and 4 bases, in that order; junction bases with no gene match: 6. The CDR3 spans 16 residues. CDR3 DNA: TGTGCCAGTAGTATAGAGGGACAGGGGAGGACTTACGAGCAGTACTTC. This translates into CASSIEGQGRTYEQYF.

This clone was seen just once. As DNA, the CDR3 is TGTGCCATCGGGGAGGACGGGAGTTGGCAGCCCCAGCATTTT. Amino acids: CAIGEDGSWQPQHF. This sequence joins TRBV10-3 and TRBJ1-5; D remains ambiguous. CDR3 length: 14 amino acids. Germline lookup yields CDR1 ENHRY and CDR2 SYGVKD. V lost 8 bases and J lost 7, with 18 bases in between.

J is TRBJ1-5 and V is TRBV27, with D possibly matching TRBD1 (6 bases). The V and J ends lost 2 bases and 0 bases respectively, with 20 bases between them. The CDR3 runs to 19 residues. Germline CDR1 reads MNHEY; CDR2 reads SMNVEV (reference sequence). The CDR3 DNA reads TGTGCCAGCAGTTTACTCAGGGGCAGGGCAAGGTATAGCAATCAGCCCCAGCATTTT. It encodes CASSLLRGRARYSNQPQHF.

This clone was recorded a few times. The chain uses TRBV7-2 and TRBJ1-2; D is possibly TRBD1 (5 bases). The V gene lost 3 bases and the J gene lost 5 bases, with 10 bases spanning the gap. This CDR3 has 13 residues. Germline V gives CDR1 SGHTA, CDR2 FQGNSA. The CDR3 coding sequence is TGTGCCAGCAGCTTGACAGACATTTATGGCTACACCTTC. This translates into CASSLTDIYGYTF.

The chain recombines TRBV7-2 with TRBJ1-2; the D gene is possibly TRBD1 (6 bases). The germline gives CDR1 SGHTA, CDR2 FQGNSA. The V end lost 5 bases, the J end lost 5 bases, and 21 bases lay between the germline ends. There are 16 residues in the CDR3. CDR3: CASSQRPNTGLYGYTF. The CDR3 DNA sequence: TGTGCCAGCAGCCAGCGACCCAACACAGGGCTATATGGCTACACCTTC.

J is TRBJ1-6 and V is TRBV4-3; TRBD1 aligns across 10 bases. CDR1 is LGHNA, CDR2 YSLEER, per germline. CDR3 length: 15 residues. The V gene end was trimmed by 0 bases and the J gene end by 9 bases; junction bases not matched to a gene: 2. The CDR3 DNA sequence: TGCGCCAGCAGCCAAGACCGGGACAGGGGTTCACCCCTCCACTTT. This sequence encodes CASSQDRDRGSPLHF.

V gene TRBV6-1 combines with J gene TRBJ2-4; 8 bases align to TRBD2. The trim removed 2 bases at V and 0 bases at J, leaving 6 bases unmatched. The CDR3 spans 17 residues. Germline assignment: CDR1 MNHNS and CDR2 SASEGT. As DNA, the CDR3 is TGTGCCAGCAGTGAATTATTAGCGGGGCTAGCCAAAAACATTCAGTACTTC. Encoded protein: CASSELLAGLAKNIQYF.

The chain has TRBV11-3 and TRBJ1-6; D unresolved. The germline gives CDR1 SGHNT, CDR2 YENEEA. Trimming took off 4 bases at V and 8 bases at J, with 15 bases between the two ends. The CDR3 covers 15 residues. CDR3 nucleotide sequence: TGTGCCAGCAGCTCCTCGGGGAGGCAGGATTCACCCCTCCACTTT. Translation: CASSSSGRQDSPLHF.

The V call is TRBV11-1, the J call TRBJ2-4, with D perhaps matching TRBD1 (6 bases). Germline V gives CDR1 SGHAT, CDR2 FQDESV (reference sequence). V lost 5 bases to trimming and J lost 0 bases, with 11 bases between them. This CDR3 has 15 residues. The chain's CDR3 is CASSPGALAKNIQYF. The DNA for the CDR3 is TGTGCCAGCAGCCCAGGGGCCTTAGCCAAAAACATTCAGTACTTC.

This chain connects TRBV28 to TRBJ2-2; 8 positions match TRBD1. The V gene end was trimmed by 7 bases and the J gene end by 4 bases; junction bases not matched to a gene: 8. CDR1 is MDHEN, CDR2 SYDVKM, per germline. CDR3 length: 15 residues. In DNA form, the CDR3 reads TGTGCCAGCACCACTGCAGGGGGCGGCACCGGGGAGCTGTTTTTT. Translated, it gives CASTTAGGGTGELFF.

This clone occurred a few times. The chain links TRBV5-1 to TRBJ2-1; D not certain. V was cut by 0 bases and J by 8 bases, with 21 bases left in between. The germline gives CDR1 SGHRS, CDR2 YFSETQ. This CDR3 has 17 residues. As DNA, the CDR3 is TGCGCCAGCAGCTTGGGCGGTAGCTTGATCAAAGTTTATGAGCAGTTCTTC. Protein sequence: CASSLGGSLIKVYEQFF. Based on the CDR3 plus reference TRBV5-1 and TRBJ2-1, the full variable domain is KAGVTQTPRYLIKTRGQQVTLSCSPISGHRSVSWYQQTPGQGLQFLFEYFSETQRNKGNFPGRFSGRQFSNSRSEMNVSTLELGDSALYLCASSLGGSLIKVYEQFFGPGTRLTVL.

This clone was counted only a few times. V usage is TRBV12-5 and J usage is TRBJ1-2; the D is unclear. The V gene's germline CDR1 is LGHNT and CDR2 FRNRAP. CDR3 length: 14 amino acids. Trimming took off 7 bases at V and 4 bases at J, with 16 bases between the two ends. CDR3 sequence (DNA): TGTGCTAGTGCCCGTTGGGCCGATTCCTATGGCTACACCTTC. This encodes CASARWADSYGYTF.

The CDR3 nucleotides are TGTGCCTGGACTGGGGGAGGGCCGGGGACCGGGGAGCTGTTTTTT. Translated, it gives CAWTGGGPGTGELFF. The rearrangement links TRBV30 to TRBJ2-2; 7 bases match TRBD2. The V and J ends lost 4 bases and 5 bases, in that order; junction bases with no gene match: 10. The CDR3 consists of 15 residues. Germline values: CDR1 GTSNPN, CDR2 SVGIG (reference sequence).

The rearrangement links TRBV7-2 to TRBJ1-5; D gene uncertain. V lost 3 bases and J lost 10, with 16 bases in between. The length of the CDR3 is 14 residues. Germline CDR1 SGHTA, CDR2 FQGNSA. The chain's CDR3 is CASSFGELMEPQHF. CDR3 nucleotide sequence: TGTGCCAGCAGCTTCGGGGAACTAATGGAACCCCAGCATTTT. Using reference TRBV7-2 and TRBJ1-5 for the parts outside the CDR3, the full variable domain is GAGVSQSPSNKVTEKGKDVELRCDPISGHTALYWYRQSLGQGLEFLIYFQGNSAPDKSGLPSDRFSAERTGGSVSTLTIQRTQQEDSAVYLCASSFGELMEPQHFGDGTRLSIL.

The chain recombines TRBV30 with TRBJ1-6, with a weak D call TRBD1 (5 bases). Trimming removed 6 bases from V and 7 bases from J, with 13 bases in between. This CDR3 region has 13 residues. CDR1 GTSNPN and CDR2 SVGIG come from the germline V gene (reference sequence). The CDR3 loop reads CACFSGGNSPLHF. The CDR3, as DNA: TGTGCCTGCTTTTCCGGGGGAAATTCACCCCTCCACTTT.

V and J are TRBV4-2 and TRBJ2-7, with 9 bases fitting TRBD1. CDR1 is LGHNA and CDR2 is YNFKEQ in the germline V gene. V shed 2 bases and J 5 bases; nucleotides not matched to a gene: 4. This CDR3 spans 14 amino acids. The CDR3 is CASSQRRQGDEQYF. CDR3 DNA: TGTGCCAGCAGCCAAAGGCGACAGGGGGACGAGCAGTACTTC.

This chain uses TRBV18 with TRBJ1-1; 9 bases align to TRBD1. From germline, CDR1 is KGHSH and CDR2 LQKENI. CDR3 length: 15 amino acids. Germline trimming cut 5 bases from V and 4 bases from J; bases unmatched to any gene: 8. This chain's CDR3 is CASSGSGTGITEAFF. The CDR3 bases are TGTGCCAGCTCAGGATCCGGGACAGGGATCACTGAAGCTTTCTTT. Filled out from reference TRBV18 and TRBJ1-1, the complete variable domain reads NAGVMQNPRHLVRRRGQEARLRCSPMKGHSHVYWYRQLPEEGLKFMVYLQKENIIDESGMPKERFSAEFPKEGPSILRIQQVVRGDSAAYFCASSGSGTGITEAFFGQGTRLTVV.

This sequence joins TRBV27 and TRBJ2-7; 7 bases agree with TRBD2. V was clipped by 5 bases and J by 5 bases; unmatched bases: 9. The germline V gene encodes CDR1 MNHEY and CDR2 SMNVEV (reference sequence). This CDR3 is built from 14 residues. The CDR3 sequence is CASSLRGGKNEQYF. CDR3 nucleotide sequence: TGTGCCAGCAGTCTACGGGGAGGGAAGAACGAGCAGTACTTC.